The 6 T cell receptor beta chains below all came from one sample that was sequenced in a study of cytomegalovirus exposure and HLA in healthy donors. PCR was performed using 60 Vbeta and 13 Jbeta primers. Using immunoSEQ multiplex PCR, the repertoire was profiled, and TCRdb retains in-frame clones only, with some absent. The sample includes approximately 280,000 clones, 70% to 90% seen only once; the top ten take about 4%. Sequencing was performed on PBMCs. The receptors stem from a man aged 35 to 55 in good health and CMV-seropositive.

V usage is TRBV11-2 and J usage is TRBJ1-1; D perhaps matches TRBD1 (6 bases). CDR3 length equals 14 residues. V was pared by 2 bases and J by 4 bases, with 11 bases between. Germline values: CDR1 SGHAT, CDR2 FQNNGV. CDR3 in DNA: TGTGCCAGCAGCTTAAACAGGGTCGGCACTGAAGCTTTCTTT. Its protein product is CASSLNRVGTEAFF. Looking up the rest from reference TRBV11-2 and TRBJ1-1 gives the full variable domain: EAGVAQSPRYKIIEKRQSVAFWCNPISGHATLYWYQQILGQGPKLLIQFQNNGVVDDSQLPKDRFSAERLKGVDSTLKIQPAKLEDSAVYLCASSLNRVGTEAFFGQGTRLTVV.

The chain's CDR3 is CASSESDQETQYF. CDR3 nucleotide sequence: TGTGCCAGCAGTGAATCAGACCAAGAGACCCAGTACTTC. This chain connects TRBV6-1 to TRBJ2-5; no definite D call. This CDR3 is 13 amino acids long. Trimming pared 2 bases from V and 0 bases from J, leaving 4 bases between. Germline lookup yields CDR1 MNHNS and CDR2 SASEGT.

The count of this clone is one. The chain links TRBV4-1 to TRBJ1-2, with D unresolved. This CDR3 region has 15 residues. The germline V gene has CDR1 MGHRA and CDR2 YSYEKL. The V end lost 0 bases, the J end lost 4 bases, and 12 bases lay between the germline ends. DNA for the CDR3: TGCGCCAGCAGCCAAGATGAGGGTGGGATCTATGGCTACACCTTC. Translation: CASSQDEGGIYGYTF.

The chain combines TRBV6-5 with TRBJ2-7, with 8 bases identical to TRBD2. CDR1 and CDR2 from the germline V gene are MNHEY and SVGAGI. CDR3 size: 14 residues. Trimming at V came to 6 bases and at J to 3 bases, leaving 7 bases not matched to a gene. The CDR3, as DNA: TGTGCCAGCAGCCATCCCGGGACTAGCTACGAGCAGTACTTC. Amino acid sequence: CASSHPGTSYEQYF.

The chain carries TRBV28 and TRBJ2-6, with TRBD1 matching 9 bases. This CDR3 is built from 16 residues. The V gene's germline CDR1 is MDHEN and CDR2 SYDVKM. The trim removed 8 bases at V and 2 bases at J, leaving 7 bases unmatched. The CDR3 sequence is CASHRDRVTGANVLTF. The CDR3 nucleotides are TGTGCCAGCCACCGGGACAGGGTTACTGGGGCCAACGTCCTGACTTTC.

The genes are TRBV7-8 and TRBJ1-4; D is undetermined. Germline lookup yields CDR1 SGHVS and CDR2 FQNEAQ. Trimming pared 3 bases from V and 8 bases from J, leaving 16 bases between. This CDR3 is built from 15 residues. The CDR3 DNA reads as TGTGCCAGCAGCTTGGTGGGCTCCGAGGGCGAAAAACTGTTTTTT. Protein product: CASSLVGSEGEKLFF.